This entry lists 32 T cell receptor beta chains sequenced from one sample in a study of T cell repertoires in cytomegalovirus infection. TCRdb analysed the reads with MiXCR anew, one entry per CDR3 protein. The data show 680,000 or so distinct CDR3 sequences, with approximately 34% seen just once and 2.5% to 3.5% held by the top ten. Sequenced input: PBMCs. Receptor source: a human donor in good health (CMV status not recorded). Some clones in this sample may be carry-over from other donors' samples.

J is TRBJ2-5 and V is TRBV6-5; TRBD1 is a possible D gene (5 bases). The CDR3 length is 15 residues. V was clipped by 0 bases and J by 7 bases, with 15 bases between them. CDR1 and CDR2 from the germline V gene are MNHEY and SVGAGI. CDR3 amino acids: CASSYSKGAVGTQYF. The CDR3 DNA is TGTGCCAGCAGTTACTCGAAAGGGGCTGTAGGGACCCAGTACTTC.

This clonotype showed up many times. The DNA for the CDR3 is TGTGCCAGCAGTCGGGACAGGGAGAGTGGCTACACCTTC. It translates to CASSRDRESGYTF. The V call is TRBV6-5, the J call TRBJ1-2, with 9 bases fitting TRBD1. The germline V gene has CDR1 MNHEY and CDR2 SVGAGI. The V gene end was trimmed by 5 bases and the J gene end by 7 bases; junction bases not matched to a gene: 5. This CDR3 spans 13 amino acids.

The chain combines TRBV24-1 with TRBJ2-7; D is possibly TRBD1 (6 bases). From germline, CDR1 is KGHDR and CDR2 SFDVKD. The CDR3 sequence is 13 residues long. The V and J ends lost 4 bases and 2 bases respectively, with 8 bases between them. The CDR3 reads CATSEGQPYEQYF. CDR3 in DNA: TGTGCCACCAGTGAAGGACAGCCCTACGAGCAGTACTTC.

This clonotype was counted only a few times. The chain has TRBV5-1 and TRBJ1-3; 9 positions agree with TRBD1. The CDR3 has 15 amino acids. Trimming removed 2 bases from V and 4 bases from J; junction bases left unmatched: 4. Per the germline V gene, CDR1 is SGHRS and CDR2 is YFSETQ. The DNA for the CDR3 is TGCGCCAGCAGCTTTTCGGGACAGGGCGGAAACACCATATATTTT. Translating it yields CASSFSGQGGNTIYF. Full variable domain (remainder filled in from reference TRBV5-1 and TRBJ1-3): KAGVTQTPRYLIKTRGQQVTLSCSPISGHRSVSWYQQTPGQGLQFLFEYFSETQRNKGNFPGRFSGRQFSNSRSEMNVSTLELGDSALYLCASSFSGQGGNTIYFGEGSWLTVV.

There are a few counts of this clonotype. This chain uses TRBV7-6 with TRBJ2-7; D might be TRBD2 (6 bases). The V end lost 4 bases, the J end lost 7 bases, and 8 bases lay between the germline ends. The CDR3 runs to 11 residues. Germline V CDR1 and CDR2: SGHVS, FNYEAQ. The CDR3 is CASSWGEEQYF. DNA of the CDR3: TGTGCCAGCAGCTGGGGGGAAGAGCAGTACTTC.

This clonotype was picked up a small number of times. The CDR3 coding sequence is TGTGCCAGCAGTCCCTACCTCAGGGGACTGAACACTGAAGCTTTCTTT. Translation: CASSPYLRGLNTEAFF. V is TRBV28 and J is TRBJ1-1; perhaps TRBD1 as D (6 bases). V was trimmed by 5 bases and J by 0 bases, leaving 16 bases between them. The CDR3 extends over 16 amino acids. Germline V gene lookup returns CDR1 MDHEN and CDR2 SYDVKM.

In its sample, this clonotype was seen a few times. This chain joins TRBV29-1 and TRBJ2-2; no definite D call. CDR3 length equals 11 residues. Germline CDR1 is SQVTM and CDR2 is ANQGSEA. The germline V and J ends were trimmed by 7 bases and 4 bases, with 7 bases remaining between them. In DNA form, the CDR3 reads TGCAGCGCGGGCCGCACCGGGGAGCTGTTTTTT. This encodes CSAGRTGELFF.

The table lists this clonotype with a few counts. As DNA, the CDR3 is TGCGCCAGCAGCTCTGAACGGAACACTGAAGCTTTCTTT. It encodes CASSSERNTEAFF. The gene calls are TRBV5-1 and TRBJ1-1; D gene uncertain. Trimming took 3 bases from V and 1 from J, leaving 7 bases between them. This CDR3 has 13 residues. Germline-derived CDR1 and CDR2 are SGHRS and YFSETQ.

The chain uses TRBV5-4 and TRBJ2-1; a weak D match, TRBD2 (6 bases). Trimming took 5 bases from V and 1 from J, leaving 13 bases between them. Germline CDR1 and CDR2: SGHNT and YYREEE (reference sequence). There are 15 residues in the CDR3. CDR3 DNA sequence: TGTGCCAGCAGGGAGGCTAGCGAATCCTACAATGAGCAGTTCTTC. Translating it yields CASREASESYNEQFF.

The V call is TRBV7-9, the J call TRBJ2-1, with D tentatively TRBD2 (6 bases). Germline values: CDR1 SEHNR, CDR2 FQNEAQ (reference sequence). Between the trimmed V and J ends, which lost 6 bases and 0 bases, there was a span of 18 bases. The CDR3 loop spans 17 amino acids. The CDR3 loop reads CASSYSSGLNSYNEQFF. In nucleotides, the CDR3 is TGTGCCAGCAGTTATTCTTCGGGACTCAACTCCTACAATGAGCAGTTCTTC.

In DNA, the CDR3 is TGTGCCAGCATTGGGGGTAGCAATCAGCCCCAGCATTTT. It specifies CASIGGSNQPQHF. This chain connects TRBV28 to TRBJ1-5, with D possibly matching TRBD1 (5 bases). The CDR3 sequence is 13 residues long. V lost 7 bases and J 0 bases, leaving 7 bases between the germline ends. CDR1 and CDR2 from the germline V gene are MDHEN and SYDVKM. The variable domain in full, with the rest retrieved from reference TRBV28 and TRBJ1-5, is DVKVTQSSRYLVKRTGEKVFLECVQDMDHENMFWYRQDPGLGLRLIYFSYDVKMKEKGDIPEGYSVSREKKERFSLILESASTNQTSMYLCASIGGSNQPQHFGDGTRLSIL.

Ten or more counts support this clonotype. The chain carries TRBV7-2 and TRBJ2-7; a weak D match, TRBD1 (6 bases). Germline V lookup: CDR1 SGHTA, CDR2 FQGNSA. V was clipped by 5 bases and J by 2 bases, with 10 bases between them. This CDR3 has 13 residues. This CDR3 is CASSRDRTYEQYF. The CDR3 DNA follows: TGTGCCAGCAGCCGCGACAGGACCTACGAGCAGTACTTC.

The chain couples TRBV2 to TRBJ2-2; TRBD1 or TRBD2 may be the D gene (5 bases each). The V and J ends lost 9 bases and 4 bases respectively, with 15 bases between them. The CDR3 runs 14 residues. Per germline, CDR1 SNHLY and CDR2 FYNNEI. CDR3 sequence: CASSRDLATGELFF. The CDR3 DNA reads TGTGCCAGTAGCCGGGACCTAGCCACCGGGGAGCTGTTTTTT.

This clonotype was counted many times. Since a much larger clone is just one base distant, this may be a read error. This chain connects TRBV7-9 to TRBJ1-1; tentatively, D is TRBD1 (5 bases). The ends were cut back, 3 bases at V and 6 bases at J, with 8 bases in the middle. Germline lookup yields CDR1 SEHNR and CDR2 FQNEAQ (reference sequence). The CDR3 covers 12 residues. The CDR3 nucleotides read TGTGCCAGCAGCTTCGGGGGGGCTGAAGCTTTCTTT. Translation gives CASSFGGAEAFF.

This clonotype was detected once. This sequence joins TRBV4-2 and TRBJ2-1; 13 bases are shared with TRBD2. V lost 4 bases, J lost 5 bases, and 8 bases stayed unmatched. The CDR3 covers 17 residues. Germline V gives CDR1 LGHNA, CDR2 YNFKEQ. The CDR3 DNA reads TGTGCCAGCAGCCTTGGGACTAGCGGGAATCAGGACAATGAGCAGTTCTTC. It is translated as CASSLGTSGNQDNEQFF.

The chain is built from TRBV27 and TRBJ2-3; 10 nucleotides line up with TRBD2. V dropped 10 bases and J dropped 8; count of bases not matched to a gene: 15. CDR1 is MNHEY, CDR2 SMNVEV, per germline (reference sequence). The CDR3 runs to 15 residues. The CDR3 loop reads CATHSGRTHRATQYF. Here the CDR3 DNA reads TGTGCCACCCATAGCGGGAGGACCCACAGAGCTACGCAGTATTTT.

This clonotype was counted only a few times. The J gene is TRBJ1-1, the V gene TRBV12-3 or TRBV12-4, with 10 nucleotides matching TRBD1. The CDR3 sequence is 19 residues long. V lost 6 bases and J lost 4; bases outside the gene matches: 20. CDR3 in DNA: TGTGCCAGCAGCCAGTGGCCGGGACAGGGGTATGAGTGGGGCACTGAAGCTTTCTTT. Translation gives CASSQWPGQGYEWGTEAFF.

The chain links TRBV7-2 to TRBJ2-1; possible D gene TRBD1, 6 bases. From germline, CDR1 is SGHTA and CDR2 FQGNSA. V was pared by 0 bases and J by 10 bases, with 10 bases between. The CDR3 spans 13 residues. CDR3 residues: CASSLARGREQFF. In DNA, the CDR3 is TGTGCCAGCAGCTTAGCCAGGGGACGCGAGCAGTTCTTC.

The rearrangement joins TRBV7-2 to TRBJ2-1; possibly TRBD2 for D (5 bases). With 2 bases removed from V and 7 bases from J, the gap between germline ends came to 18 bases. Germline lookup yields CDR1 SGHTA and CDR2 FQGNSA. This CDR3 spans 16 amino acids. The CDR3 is CASSLSSGMSRNEQFF. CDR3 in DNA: TGTGCCAGCAGCTTATCATCGGGGATGAGTAGGAATGAGCAGTTCTTC. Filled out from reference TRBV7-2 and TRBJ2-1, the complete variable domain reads GAGVSQSPSNKVTEKGKDVELRCDPISGHTALYWYRQSLGQGLEFLIYFQGNSAPDKSGLPSDRFSAERTGGSVSTLTIQRTQQEDSAVYLCASSLSSGMSRNEQFFGPGTRLTVL.

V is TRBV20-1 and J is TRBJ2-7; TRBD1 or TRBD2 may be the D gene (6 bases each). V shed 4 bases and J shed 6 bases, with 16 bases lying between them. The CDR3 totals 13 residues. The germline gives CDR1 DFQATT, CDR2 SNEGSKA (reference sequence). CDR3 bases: TGCAGTGCTAACCAGGGGCGGAGGGGCGAGCAGTACTTC. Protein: CSANQGRRGEQYF.

The CDR3 spells CANRGTSPETQYF. As DNA, the CDR3 is TGTGCCAACCGTGGGACAAGCCCCGAGACCCAGTACTTC. The chain joins TRBV12-3 or TRBV12-4 to TRBJ2-5, with D perhaps TRBD1 (6 bases). Trimming cost V 10 bases and J 5 bases, with 17 bases left between them. This CDR3 spans 13 amino acids.

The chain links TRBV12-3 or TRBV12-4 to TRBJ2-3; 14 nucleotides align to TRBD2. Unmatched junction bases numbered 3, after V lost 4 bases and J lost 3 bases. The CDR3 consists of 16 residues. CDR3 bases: TGTGCCAGCAGTTCGACTAGCGGGAGGGTTACAGATACGCAGTATTTT. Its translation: CASSSTSGRVTDTQYF.

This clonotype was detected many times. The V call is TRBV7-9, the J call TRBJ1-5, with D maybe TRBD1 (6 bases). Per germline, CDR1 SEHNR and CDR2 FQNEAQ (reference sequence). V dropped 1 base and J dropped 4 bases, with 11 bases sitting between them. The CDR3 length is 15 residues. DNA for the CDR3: TGTGCCAGCAGCTTAGACGGGACACAGAATCAGCCCCAGCATTTT. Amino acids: CASSLDGTQNQPQHF.

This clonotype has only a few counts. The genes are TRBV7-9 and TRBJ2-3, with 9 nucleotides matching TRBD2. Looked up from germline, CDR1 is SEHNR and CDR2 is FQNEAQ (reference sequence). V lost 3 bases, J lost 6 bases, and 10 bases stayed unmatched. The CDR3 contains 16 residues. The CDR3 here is CASSLSAGGIRDTQYF. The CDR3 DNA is TGTGCCAGCAGCTTGTCAGCGGGGGGCATACGCGATACGCAGTATTTT.

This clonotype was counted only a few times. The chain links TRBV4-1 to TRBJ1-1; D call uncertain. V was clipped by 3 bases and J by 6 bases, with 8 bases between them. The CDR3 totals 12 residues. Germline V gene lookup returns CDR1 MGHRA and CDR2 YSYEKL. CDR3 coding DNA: TGCGCCAGCAGCCAGACTCCCTCTGAAGCTTTCTTT. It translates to CASSQTPSEAFF.

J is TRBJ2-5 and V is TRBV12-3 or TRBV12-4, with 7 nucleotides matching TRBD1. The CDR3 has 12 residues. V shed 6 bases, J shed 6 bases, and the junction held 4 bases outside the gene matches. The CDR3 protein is CASSNRGQTQYF. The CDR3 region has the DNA TGTGCCAGCAGCAACAGGGGACAGACCCAGTACTTC.

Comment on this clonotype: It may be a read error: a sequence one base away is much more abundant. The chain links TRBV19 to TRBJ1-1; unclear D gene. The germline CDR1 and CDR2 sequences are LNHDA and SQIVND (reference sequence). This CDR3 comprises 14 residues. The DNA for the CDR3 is TGTTCCAGTAGTGTGTGGGGAGCCAACACTGAAGCTTTCTTT. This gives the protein CSSSVWGANTEAFF.

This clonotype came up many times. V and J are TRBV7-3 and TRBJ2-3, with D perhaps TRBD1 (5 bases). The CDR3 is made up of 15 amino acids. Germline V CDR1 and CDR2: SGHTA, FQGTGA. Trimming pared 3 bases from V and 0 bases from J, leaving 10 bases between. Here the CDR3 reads CASSFLGQSTDTQYF. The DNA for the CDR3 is TGTGCCAGCAGCTTTCTGGGGCAGAGCACAGATACGCAGTATTTT.

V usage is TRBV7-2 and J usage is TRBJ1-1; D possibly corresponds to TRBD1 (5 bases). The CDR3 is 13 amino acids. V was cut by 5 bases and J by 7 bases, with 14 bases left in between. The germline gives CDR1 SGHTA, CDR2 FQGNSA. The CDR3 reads CASSDRGRIEAFF. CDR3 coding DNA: TGTGCCAGCAGCGACCGGGGCCGCATTGAAGCTTTCTTT. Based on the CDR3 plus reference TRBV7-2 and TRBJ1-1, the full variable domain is GAGVSQSPSNKVTEKGKDVELRCDPISGHTALYWYRQSLGQGLEFLIYFQGNSAPDKSGLPSDRFSAERTGGSVSTLTIQRTQQEDSAVYLCASSDRGRIEAFFGQGTRLTVV.

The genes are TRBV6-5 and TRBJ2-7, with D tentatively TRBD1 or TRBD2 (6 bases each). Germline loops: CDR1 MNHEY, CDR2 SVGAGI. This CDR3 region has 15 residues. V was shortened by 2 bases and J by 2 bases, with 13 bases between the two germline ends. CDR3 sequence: CASSYGGTPAYEQYF. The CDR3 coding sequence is TGTGCCAGCAGTTACGGGGGGACACCCGCCTACGAGCAGTACTTC.

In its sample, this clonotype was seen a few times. CDR3 region: CASSKQGAGYNEQFF. In DNA form, the CDR3 reads TGCGCCAGCAGCAAACAGGGTGCCGGCTACAATGAGCAGTTCTTC. V is TRBV5-1 and J is TRBJ2-1; a weak D match, TRBD1 (6 bases). From germline, CDR1 is SGHRS and CDR2 YFSETQ. Trimming took 4 bases from V and 3 from J, leaving 14 bases between them. The CDR3 has 15 amino acids.

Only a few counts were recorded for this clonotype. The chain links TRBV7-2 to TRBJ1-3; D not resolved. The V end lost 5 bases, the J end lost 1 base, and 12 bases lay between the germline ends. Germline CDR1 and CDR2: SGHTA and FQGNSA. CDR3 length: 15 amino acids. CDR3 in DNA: TGTGCCAGCAGCGCCCCCGCCCGGTCTGGAAACACCATATATTTT. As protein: CASSAPARSGNTIYF. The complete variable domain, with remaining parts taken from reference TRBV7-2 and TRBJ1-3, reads GAGVSQSPSNKVTEKGKDVELRCDPISGHTALYWYRQSLGQGLEFLIYFQGNSAPDKSGLPSDRFSAERTGGSVSTLTIQRTQQEDSAVYLCASSAPARSGNTIYFGEGSWLTVV.